This T cell receptor beta chain is drawn from a study of T cell repertoires in cytomegalovirus infection (dated by TCRdb to about 2019). In terms of the full investigation: Recently identified HLA-C-restricted CMV epitopes, whose presentation resists viral immunomodulation, were targeted by peptide stimulations together with well-studied HLA-B-restricted epitopes. Donor HLA type was relevant to the analysis, as public TCR beta signatures indicated carriage of CMV infection together with the matching HLA type. What the work shows at the level of the full study, not this receptor alone: The ex vivo response was dominated by HLA-C-restricted CMV-specific TCR beta clonotypes, and the single most frequent clonotype in two of eight donors was supplied by these HLA-C-restricted clonotypes. Carriers of CMV infection plus the relevant HLA type were discriminated by the cumulative frequency of public TCR beta family members in the study cohort and in an independent roughly 340-donor cohort.

The treatment or condition label of this sample denotes: in vitro stimulation with specific CMV peptide epitopes to enrich CMV-specific T cells. Sequencing was performed on an Illumina HiSeq 1500. TCRdb reprocessed the public reads (quality trimming at Q25 with fastp, clone calling with MiXCR) and kept in-frame beta chains. Rows with one shared CDR3 protein collapse into an entry with the most common genes and DNA. The sample table lists under 450,000 distinct CDR3 sequences, about 32% of them with a count of one. The ten largest clonotypes hold 13% of the sample. The cysteine opens and the valine closes a CDR3 of 15 amino acids. The kept DNA is CDR3 alone, 45 bases in frame from the first base. V has 5 bases trimmed and J has 4 bases trimmed; junction bases matching no gene number 6. In regard to this clonotype: Its antigen remains unidentified. No qualities accompany the bases; no much larger clone lies one base away.

The rearrangement joined TRBV12-3 or TRBV12-4 to TRBJ2-7; 12 of the junction bases match TRBD2. This TCR was sampled from a human donor in good health (CMV status not recorded). Some clones in this sample may be carry-over from other donors' samples. This specimen consisted of cultured PBMCs, obtained from culture after CMV antigen stimulation. The DNA sequence is given as TGTGCCAGCAGTCCGGGACTAGCGGGTTCTTACGAGCAGTACGTC. Its coded protein is CASSPGLAGSYEQYV.